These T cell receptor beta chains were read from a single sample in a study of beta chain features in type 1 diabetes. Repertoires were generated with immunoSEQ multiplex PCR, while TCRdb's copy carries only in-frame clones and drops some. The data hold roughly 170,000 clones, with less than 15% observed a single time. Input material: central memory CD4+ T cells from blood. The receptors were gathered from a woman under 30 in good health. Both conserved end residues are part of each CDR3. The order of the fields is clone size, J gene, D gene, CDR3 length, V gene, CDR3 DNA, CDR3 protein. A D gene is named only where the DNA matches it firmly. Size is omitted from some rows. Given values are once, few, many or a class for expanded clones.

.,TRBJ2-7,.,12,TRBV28,TGTGCCAGCAGTTTTCAAGCCAACGAGCAGTACTTC,CASSFQANEQYF
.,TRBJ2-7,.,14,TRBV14,TGTGCCAGCAGCCAAAACTTAGGGGCCTACGAGCAGTACTTC,CASSQNLGAYEQYF
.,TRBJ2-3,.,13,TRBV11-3,TGTGCCAGCAGCATCAGGAATCGCGATACGCAGTATTTT,CASSIRNRDTQYF
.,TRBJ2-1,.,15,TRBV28,TGTGCCAGCAGTGCATACAGTAGCTCCTACAATGAGCAGTTCTTC,CASSAYSSSYNEQFF
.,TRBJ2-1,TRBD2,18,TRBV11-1,TGTGCCAGCAGCTTAGCGCTGGCTAGCGGGAGGGTTAGAGATGAGCAGTTCTTC,CASSLALASGRVRDEQFF
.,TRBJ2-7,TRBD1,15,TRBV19,TGTGCCAGTAGCTCACCGGGACAGGGGGCCAACGAGCAGTACTTC,CASSSPGQGANEQYF
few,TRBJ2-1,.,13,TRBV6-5,TGTGCCAGCAGTTACTCTCGGTTTGGTGAGCAGTTCTTC,CASSYSRFGEQFF
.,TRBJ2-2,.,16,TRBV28,TGTGCCAGCATCTTAGGCGGTCTTTCGAACACCGGGGAGCTGTTTTTT,CASILGGLSNTGELFF
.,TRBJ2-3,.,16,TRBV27,TGTGCCAGCAGTAGCTGGGACTTCACCTTCACAGATACGCAGTATTTT,CASSSWDFTFTDTQYF
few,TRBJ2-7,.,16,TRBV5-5,TGTGCCAGCAGCTGGGGGGGCCGACTAGGCTCCTACGAGCAGTACTTC,CASSWGGRLGSYEQYF
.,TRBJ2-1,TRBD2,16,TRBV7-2,TGTGCCAGCAGAGTGACTAGCGGGAAGATCTTCGGCGAGCAGTTCTTC,CASRVTSGKIFGEQFF
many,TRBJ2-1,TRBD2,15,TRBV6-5,TGTGCCAGCAGTTACTCTGCGGGAGGGCCTCGCGAGCAGTTCTTC,CASSYSAGGPREQFF
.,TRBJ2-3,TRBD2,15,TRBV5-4,TGTGCCAGCAGCTTAAAGGCTAGCGGGATCCACCAGCAGTATTTT,CASSLKASGIHQQYF
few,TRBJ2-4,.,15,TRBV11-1,TGTGCCAGCAGCTCTACAGGGTTTGGGCAAAACATTCAGTACTTC,CASSSTGFGQNIQYF
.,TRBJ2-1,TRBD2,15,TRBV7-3,TGTGCCAGCAGCCGGAATAGCGGGAGTGACAATGAGCAGTTCTTC,CASSRNSGSDNEQFF
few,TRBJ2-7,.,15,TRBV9,TGTGCCAGCAGCGTAGTTGGGGGCCCGCGGAACGAGCAGTACTTC,CASSVVGGPRNEQYF
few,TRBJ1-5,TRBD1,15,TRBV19,TGTGCCAGTAGTAGGACAGGGGGAGGCAATCAGCCCCAGCATTTT,CASSRTGGGNQPQHF
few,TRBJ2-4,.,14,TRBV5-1,TGCGCCAGCAGCTTAGGGAGGAACCCAAACATTCAGTACTTC,CASSLGRNPNIQYF
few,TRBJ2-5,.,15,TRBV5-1,TGCGCCAGCAGCTTGGAGGCAGGGTGGTTAAAGACCCAGTACTTC,CASSLEAGWLKTQYF
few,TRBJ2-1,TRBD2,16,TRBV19,TGTGCCAGTAGTATAGACGTAGCGGGCTCCTACAATGAGCAGTTCTTC,CASSIDVAGSYNEQFF
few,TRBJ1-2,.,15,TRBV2,TGTGCCAGCAGGCCTACCCCCCCACAGGCGAGTGGCTACACCTTC,CASRPTPPQASGYTF
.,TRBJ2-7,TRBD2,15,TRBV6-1,TGTGCCAGCAGTGAACTCAGCGGGACGTCTCACGAGCAGTACTTC,CASSELSGTSHEQYF
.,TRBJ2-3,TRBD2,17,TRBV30,TGTGCCTGGAGCCCGGCCTGGGGCGGGAGTGGGGCAGATACGCAGTATTTT,CAWSPAWGGSGADTQYF
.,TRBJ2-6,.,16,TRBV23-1,TGCGCCAGCAGTCAATCGATGGGGCCTGGGGCCAACGTCCTGACTTTC,CASSQSMGPGANVLTF
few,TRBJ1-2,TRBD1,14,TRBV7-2,TGTGCCAGCAGACAGTGGGAGACAGGGCTTGGCTACACCTTC,CASRQWETGLGYTF
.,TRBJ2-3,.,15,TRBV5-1,TGCGCCAGCAGCTTAGACGGAGGGAGCACAGATACGCAGTATTTT,CASSLDGGSTDTQYF
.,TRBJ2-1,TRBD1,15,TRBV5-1,TGCGCCAGCAGCTTGGAAGGGGACAGATACAATGAGCAGTTCTTC,CASSLEGDRYNEQFF
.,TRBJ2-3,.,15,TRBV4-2,TGTGCCAGCAGCCTCGGACTTGGAGGCACAGATACGCAGTATTTT,CASSLGLGGTDTQYF
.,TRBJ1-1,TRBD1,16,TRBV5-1,TGCGCCAGCAGCTGGACCTCGGGACAGCAGAACACTGAAGCTTTCTTT,CASSWTSGQQNTEAFF
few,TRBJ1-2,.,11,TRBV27,TGTGCCAGCGGGGCGAACTATGGCTACACCTTC,CASGANYGYTF
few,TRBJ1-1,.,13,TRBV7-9,TGTGCCAGCAGCCGGCAGGGCGACACTGAAGCTTTCTTT,CASSRQGDTEAFF
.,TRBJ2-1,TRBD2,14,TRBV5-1,TGCGCCAGCAGCTTACTAGCGGGAGGGAATGAGCAGTTCTTC,CASSLLAGGNEQFF
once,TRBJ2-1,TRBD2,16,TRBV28,TGTGCCAGCAGTTTCCAAGGACTAGCGGTTTACAATGAGCAGTTCTTC,CASSFQGLAVYNEQFF
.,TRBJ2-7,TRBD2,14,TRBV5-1,TGCGCCAGCAGCCCCAGCGGGAGTAGTGCGCAGCAGTACTTC,CASSPSGSSAQQYF
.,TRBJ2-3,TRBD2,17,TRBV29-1,TGCAGCGTTGGAGGGGTAGGAGCGGGAGGGTCCCCAGATACGCAGTATTTT,CSVGGVGAGGSPDTQYF